The clone carrying this T cell receptor (beta chain) was seen a handful of times. The antigen remains undetermined. The authors extracted RNA and reverse transcribed it into cDNA as the sequencing template. Generated by immunoSEQ multiplex PCR, the TCRdb table keeps only in-frame clones and is missing some. Of about 180,000 clones listed, over 50% are singletons. The sample comes from a study of CD8+ T cells in alopecia areata. General study points: Normal scalp showed lower clonality than lesional scalp, especially alopecia totalis/universalis.

The CDR3 totals 12 residues. The V gene lost 8 bases and the J gene lost 3 bases, with 10 bases spanning the gap. The germline CDR1 and CDR2 sequences are MGHDK and SYGVNS. This material consisted of CD4+ T cells sorted from blood, taken at week 0. This chain links TRBV25-1 with TRBJ1-2, with D maybe TRBD1 (5 bases). The sequence was obtained from a human donor with alopecia areata. CDR3 DNA: TGTGCCAGCCGGGGGGGAGACTATGGCTACACCTTC. It yields the protein CASRGGDYGYTF.